This entry concerns a single T cell receptor (beta chain). With V trimmed by 5 bases and J by 3 bases, 9 bases remained unmatched. In germline, CDR1 is SGHTA, CDR2 FQGTGA. The length of the CDR3 is 17 residues. This sample stems from a study of cytomegalovirus exposure and HLA in healthy donors. With 60 Vbeta and 13 Jbeta primers, the PCR was carried out. TCRdb's copy holds only in-frame clones and misses some; the assay was immunoSEQ multiplex PCR. The sample holds 200,000 to 250,000 clones; around 73% are singletons and the top ten take approximately 3.9%. The rearrangement links TRBV7-3 to TRBJ2-2; the match to TRBD1 covers 10 bases. Sequenced material: PBMCs. This TCR was sampled from a male donor in good health and CMV-seronegative. The CDR3 DNA reads TGTGCCAGCAGCATCGACAGGGGGCGAGGGGACACCGGGGAGCTGTTTTTT. Its translation is CASSIDRGRGDTGELFF.